This TCR beta chain was identified during a study of CD8 T cells in Susac syndrome. Sequencing of TCR beta drew on CD8+ and CD4+ T cells from blood. The multiple sclerosis controls comprised treatment-naive patients whose relapsing-remitting disease was stable or active. With random hexamers, about 0.45 to 1 ug RNA was reverse transcribed. Multiplex PCR with immunoSEQ amplified the TCR beta CDR3 across 54 Vbeta and 13 Jbeta. From the immunoSEQ multiplex PCR reads, TCRdb called clonotypes with MiXCR, one entry per CDR3 protein. Of about 200,000 distinct CDR3 sequences listed, roughly 96% are singletons. CDR1 MGHDK and CDR2 SYGVNS come from the germline V gene. This CDR3 has 13 amino acids. The V and J ends lost 6 bases and 1 base respectively, with 9 bases between them.

The clonotype comes from a human donor with multiple sclerosis. Specimen: CD4+ T cells from PBMCs. The genes are TRBV25-1 and TRBJ1-2; D call uncertain. Here the CDR3 DNA reads TGTGCCAGCAGCAGCCGGGGTAACTATGGCTACACCTTC. This sequence encodes CASSSRGNYGYTF.